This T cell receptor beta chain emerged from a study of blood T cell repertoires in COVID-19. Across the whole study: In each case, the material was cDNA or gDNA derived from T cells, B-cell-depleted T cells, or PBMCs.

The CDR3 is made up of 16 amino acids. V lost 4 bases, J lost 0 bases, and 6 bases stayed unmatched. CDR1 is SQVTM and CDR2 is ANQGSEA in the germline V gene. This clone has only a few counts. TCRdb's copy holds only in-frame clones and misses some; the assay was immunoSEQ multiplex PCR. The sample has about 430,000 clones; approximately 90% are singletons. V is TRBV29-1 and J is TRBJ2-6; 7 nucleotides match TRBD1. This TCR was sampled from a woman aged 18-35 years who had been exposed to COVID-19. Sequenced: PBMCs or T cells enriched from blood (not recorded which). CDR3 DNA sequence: TGCAGCGTTGTTTTGGACAGGAGCTCTGGGGCCAACGTCCTGACTTTC. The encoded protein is CSVVLDRSSGANVLTF. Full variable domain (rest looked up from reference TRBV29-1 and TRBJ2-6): SAVISQKPSRDICQRGTSLTIQCQVDSQVTMMFWYRQQPGQSLTLIATANQGSEATYESGFVIDKFPISRPNLTFSTLTVSNMSPEDSSIYLCSVVLDRSSGANVLTFGAGSRLTVL.